This T cell receptor (beta chain) derives from a study of long-term antiretroviral therapy in people with HIV. Overall study findings and caveats: Repertoires in HIV (unlike those of controls) had narrower CDR3 length ranges. The repertoire was dominated at all time points by clones expanded before ART.

Every participant gave one or more pre-ART and two or more post-ART PBMC samples. HIV-positive participants were all treated in the United States. This clone was seen a few times. The antigen remains unidentified. A v3.0 immunoSEQ assay was performed at survey level. Data came from immunoSEQ multiplex PCR; TCRdb stores just in-frame clones and leaves some out. The repertoire has over 30,000 clones, 60% to 85% of them found once; the top ten carry roughly 8.2%. CDR3 length: 16 amino acids. CDR1 is MDHEN, CDR2 SYDVKM, per germline. Trimming cost V 4 bases and J 2 bases, with 15 bases left between them. Material: unsorted PBMCs, obtained 3.1 years after starting antiretroviral therapy. The TCR comes from a woman between 45 and 60 years old with HIV. The chain uses TRBV28 and TRBJ1-5; D possibly corresponds to TRBD1 (6 bases). The CDR3 is CASSSQGSRGNQPQHF. The CDR3 bases are TGTGCCAGCAGTTCGCAGGGGTCGAGGGGCAATCAGCCCCAGCATTTT.